The 16 T cell receptor beta chains below come from one sample, sequenced in a study of blood T cell repertoires in COVID-19. Using immunoSEQ multiplex PCR, the repertoire was profiled, and TCRdb retains in-frame clones only, with some absent. This sample yields about 180,000 clones, of which roughly 78% are seen a single time; 6% to 7.5% belongs to the top ten. The sequenced sample consisted of peripheral blood. The receptors come from a man between 65 and 85 years old with active or convalescent COVID-19.

The V gene is TRBV30, the J gene TRBJ2-7, with D perhaps matching TRBD1 (5 bases). CDR3 size: 15 residues. V gave up 1 base and J gave up 0 bases, with 13 bases separating them. In germline, CDR1 is GTSNPN, CDR2 SVGIG (reference sequence). The CDR3 nucleotides are TGTGCCTGGAGTGGCTGGGGCCACTACTCCTACGAGCAGTACTTC. As protein: CAWSGWGHYSYEQYF. Variable domain in full (rest from reference TRBV30 and TRBJ2-7): SQTIHQWPATLVQPVGSPLSLECTVEGTSNPNLYWYRQAAGRGLQLLFYSVGIGQISSEVPQNLSASRPQDRQFILSSKKLLLSDSGFYLCAWSGWGHYSYEQYFGPGTRLTVT.

This chain uses TRBV19 with TRBJ2-7, with 9 bases that match TRBD1. Germline V lookup: CDR1 LNHDA, CDR2 SQIVND (reference sequence). The CDR3 has 16 amino acids. J was trimmed by 2 bases and V by 5 bases; bases with no gene match: 10. This CDR3 is CASSSRTGESTYEQYF. The CDR3 DNA sequence: TGTGCCAGTAGTTCTCGGACAGGGGAAAGCACCTACGAGCAGTACTTC.

This clone was detected only a few times. The chain carries TRBV7-2 and TRBJ1-4; no definite D call. V lost 0 bases and J 3 bases, leaving 11 bases between the germline ends. This CDR3 has 16 amino acids. The germline gives CDR1 SGHTA, CDR2 FQGNSA. The CDR3 region has the DNA TGTGCCAGCAGCTTAGCGTTTGGCATGTCTAATGAAAAACTGTTTTTT. Residues: CASSLAFGMSNEKLFF.

The genes are TRBV6-4 and TRBJ2-1, with unresolved D. The CDR3 consists of 13 residues. Germline-derived CDR1 and CDR2 are MRHNA and SNTAGT. V lost 6 bases and J 9 bases, leaving 15 bases between the germline ends. The CDR3 loop is CASSDYRRSEQFF. The DNA for the CDR3 is TGTGCCAGCAGCGATTACCGGAGAAGTGAGCAGTTCTTC.

The chain employs TRBV30 and TRBJ2-7; D uncertain. The CDR3 runs to 14 residues. V gave up 2 bases and J gave up 0 bases, with 11 bases separating them. Germline V gene lookup returns CDR1 GTSNPN and CDR2 SVGIG (reference sequence). The DNA of the CDR3 is TGTGCCTGGAGTTTCTCTATGAGCTCCTACGAGCAGTACTTC. Protein sequence: CAWSFSMSSYEQYF.

This clone showed up many times. V is TRBV2 and J is TRBJ1-2; D gene ambiguous. The germline CDR1 and CDR2 sequences are SNHLY and FYNNEI. The germline V and J ends were trimmed by 5 bases and 4 bases, with 11 bases remaining between them. CDR3 size: 13 residues. The CDR3 region has the DNA TGTGCCAGCAGTCGTCACACGTCCTATGGCTACACCTTC. This gives the protein CASSRHTSYGYTF. The full variable domain, in which reference TRBV2 and TRBJ1-2 provide the parts outside the CDR3, is EPEVTQTPSHQVTQMGQEVILRCVPISNHLYFYWYRQILGQKVEFLVSFYNNEISEKSEIFDDQFSVERPDGSNFTLKIRSTKLEDSAMYFCASSRHTSYGYTFGSGTRLTVV.

The CDR3 bases are TGTGCCAGTACCGCAGGGGGAGGCACAGATACGCAGTATTTT. Translated: CASTAGGGTDTQYF. The chain has TRBV9 and TRBJ2-3; 7 positions agree with TRBD1. Trimming took 8 bases from V and 1 from J; bases not matched to a gene: 7. Germline V gene lookup returns CDR1 SGDLS and CDR2 YYNGEE. This CDR3 is built from 14 residues.

The gene calls are TRBV5-4 and TRBJ2-2; D is possibly TRBD1 (5 bases). Germline loops: CDR1 SGHNT, CDR2 YYREEE (reference sequence). The CDR3 length is 14 residues. Between the trimmed V and J ends, which lost 0 bases and 4 bases, there was a span of 7 bases. In nucleotides, the CDR3 is TGTGCCAGCAGCTTGGGGACAAGCACCGGGGAGCTGTTTTTT. It translates to CASSLGTSTGELFF.

The chain recombines TRBV7-2 with TRBJ2-2; 8 positions match TRBD1. Trimming cost V 1 base and J 1 base; bases outside gene matches: 5. There are 17 residues in the CDR3. Germline CDR1 reads SGHTA; CDR2 reads FQGNSA. CDR3 DNA: TGTGCCAGCAGCTTAGAAACAGGGGGAATGAACACCGGGGAGCTGTTTTTT. Protein: CASSLETGGMNTGELFF.

This chain links TRBV19 with TRBJ2-7; TRBD1 might be the D (6 bases). Germline V gene sequence: CDR1 LNHDA, CDR2 SQIVND (reference sequence). Trimming took 6 bases from V and 2 from J, leaving 17 bases between them. CDR3 length: 15 residues. In DNA form, the CDR3 reads TGTGCCAGTAGAAGCCCCGGGACAAAGACCTACGAGCAGTACTTC. Encoded protein: CASRSPGTKTYEQYF.

This clone was observed a few times. The chain uses TRBV18 and TRBJ2-7; 7 bases fit TRBD1. V shed 3 bases, J shed 7 bases, and the junction held 12 bases outside the gene matches. Looked up from germline, CDR1 is KGHSH and CDR2 is LQKENI. The CDR3 runs to 15 residues. The CDR3 DNA reads as TGTGCCAGCTCACCGGTTGCAGAGGGGGCTAAGGAGCAGTACTTC. Its protein product is CASSPVAEGAKEQYF.

The sample holds a few counts of this clone. The genes are TRBV5-1 and TRBJ1-6, with 8 bases lining up with TRBD1. V was clipped by 4 bases and J by 10 bases; unmatched bases: 7. Germline values: CDR1 SGHRS, CDR2 YFSETQ. This CDR3 is 14 amino acids long. The DNA of the CDR3 is TGCGCCAGCAGCCCGGGACAGGAAGAGTCACCCCTCCACTTT. Translation gives CASSPGQEESPLHF.

The V and J genes are TRBV29-1 and TRBJ1-2; 7 nucleotides align to TRBD1. This CDR3 contains 14 residues. Germline CDR1 is SQVTM and CDR2 is ANQGSEA. V trimming: 5 bases; J trimming: 0 bases; junction bases outside the gene matches: 6. The CDR3 sequence: CSVTDRASNYGYTF. The CDR3 DNA sequence: TGCAGCGTTACAGACAGGGCGTCTAACTATGGCTACACCTTC.

This clone was observed a handful of times. CDR3 nucleotide sequence: TGTGCCAGCAGCTTATACACGAATTCACCCCTCCACTTT. This gives the protein CASSLYTNSPLHF. The V and J genes are TRBV7-2 and TRBJ1-6; D not certain. Germline-derived CDR1 and CDR2 are SGHTA and FQGNSA. The CDR3 spans 13 residues. The V end lost 2 bases, the J end lost 7 bases, and 6 bases lay between the germline ends.

This clone showed up just a few times. The chain joins TRBV25-1 to TRBJ1-6; the D gene is possibly TRBD1 (5 bases). The CDR3 is 14 amino acids. Germline loops: CDR1 MGHDK, CDR2 SYGVNS. CDR3 coding DNA: TGTCCCCCTCGACAGTACTCCTATAATTCACCCCTCCACTTT. It codes for CPPRQYSYNSPLHF.

This sequence joins TRBV30 and TRBJ2-7, with D maybe TRBD2 (6 bases). Deletions cut 0 bases from V and 3 bases from J, with 9 bases between. The CDR3 contains 13 residues. Per the germline V gene, CDR1 is GTSNPN and CDR2 is SVGIG (reference sequence). This CDR3 reads CAWSVLGGYEQYF. CDR3 nucleotide sequence: TGTGCCTGGAGTGTACTGGGGGGCTACGAGCAGTACTTC.